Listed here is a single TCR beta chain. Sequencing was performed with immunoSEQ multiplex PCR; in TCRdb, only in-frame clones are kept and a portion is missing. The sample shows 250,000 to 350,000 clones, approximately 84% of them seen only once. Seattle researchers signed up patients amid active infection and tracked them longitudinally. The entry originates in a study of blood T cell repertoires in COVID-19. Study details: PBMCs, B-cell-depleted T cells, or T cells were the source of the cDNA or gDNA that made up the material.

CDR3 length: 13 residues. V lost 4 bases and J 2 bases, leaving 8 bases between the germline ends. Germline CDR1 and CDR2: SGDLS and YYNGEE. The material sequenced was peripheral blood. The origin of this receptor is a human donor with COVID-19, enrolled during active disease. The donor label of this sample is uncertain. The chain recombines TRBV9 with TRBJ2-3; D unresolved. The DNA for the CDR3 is TGTGCCAGCAGCCCCCGAGTCACAGATACGCAGTATTTT. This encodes CASSPRVTDTQYF.